The 22 T cell receptor beta chains reported below all come from one sample, sequenced in a study of Graves' ophthalmopathy and Graves' hyperthyroidism. Using RNA transcripts, the TCR beta CDR3 regions were amplified. Second-round multiplex PCR came after first-round RT-PCR with HTBI primers. TCRdb ran MiXCR on the multiplex PCR reads and lists one entry per CDR3 protein. The table records 650,000 to 800,000 distinct CDR3 sequences, roughly 39% of them present only once. Sequenced: peripheral blood. These receptors were taken from an adult man with Graves' ophthalmopathy.

The chain joins TRBV6-1 to TRBJ2-5; D gene ambiguous. CDR1 and CDR2 (germline): MNHNS, SASEGT. This CDR3 is built from 15 residues. V lost 2 bases, J lost 0 bases, and 10 bases lay in between. DNA of the CDR3: TGTGCCAGCAGTGAATTTACTGGACACCAAGAGACCCAGTACTTC. Its translation is CASSEFTGHQETQYF.

Note on this clonotype: A single base separates this from a much larger clone, so it may be a read error. The chain employs TRBV7-2 and TRBJ2-7, with 9 bases lining up with TRBD2. The germline CDR1 and CDR2 sequences are SGHTA and FQGNSA. CDR3 size: 15 residues. CDR3 sequence: CASSLEPAGGYEQCF. CDR3 DNA: TGTGCCAGCAGCTTAGAGCCAGCGGGGGGCTACGAGCAGTGCTTC.

This clonotype was observed a few times. The chain joins TRBV6-1 to TRBJ1-1, with 12 bases identical to TRBD1. CDR3 length equals 12 residues. The germline gives CDR1 MNHNS, CDR2 SASEGT. The ends lost 6 bases at V and 12 bases at J; junction bases unmatched: 5. DNA of the CDR3: TGTGCCAGCAGGGGGACAGGGGGCCTTACTTTCTTT. It yields the protein CASRGTGGLTFF.

V is TRBV24-1 and J is TRBJ2-1; D remains unclear. Germline V gene lookup returns CDR1 KGHDR and CDR2 SFDVKD. CDR3 size: 12 residues. The V and J ends lost 4 bases and 13 bases respectively, with 13 bases between them. As DNA, the CDR3 is TGTGCCACCAGTGAAGGGATGGCTCTACAGTTCTTC. It specifies CATSEGMALQFF.

This clonotype was found once. The V and J genes are TRBV7-2 and TRBJ1-5; D may be TRBD1 (5 bases). This CDR3 spans 16 amino acids. V gave up 2 bases and J gave up 11 bases, with 22 bases separating them. Germline loops: CDR1 SGHTA, CDR2 FQGNSA. Here the CDR3 reads CASSLWGTEMRGAQHF. CDR3 nucleotides: TGTGCCAGCAGCTTATGGGGGACGGAAATGCGCGGTGCCCAGCATTTT.

This clonotype was recorded at least ten times. The rearrangement links TRBV7-2 to TRBJ2-7; D is ambiguous. Per the germline V gene, CDR1 is SGHTA and CDR2 is FQGNSA. The V end was cut by 1 base, the J end by 3 bases, with 7 bases between. The CDR3 runs to 13 residues. The CDR3 protein is CASSLEAHYEQYF. For the CDR3, the DNA is TGTGCCAGCAGCTTAGAGGCCCACTACGAGCAGTACTTC.

Regarding this clonotype: Because the CDR3 is missing its conserved closing phenylalanine or tryptophan, this is likely a read error. The rearrangement links TRBV3-1 to TRBJ2-5; 8 bases line up with TRBD2. CDR3 size: 14 residues. V lost 7 bases, J lost 1 base, and 5 bases stayed unmatched. Germline V gene lookup returns CDR1 LGHDT and CDR2 YNNKEL (reference sequence). Written as DNA, the CDR3 is TGTGCCAGCAATGACGGGAGGGTCCAAGAGACCCAGTACCTC. Protein product: CASNDGRVQETQYL.

This chain links TRBV5-1 with TRBJ2-2; TRBD1 matches 7 bases. V lost 4 bases to trimming and J lost 3 bases; unmatched junction nucleotides: 6. The germline V gene has CDR1 SGHRS and CDR2 YFSETQ. The CDR3 runs 15 residues. CDR3 protein: CASSVGTDDTGELFF. CDR3 DNA sequence: TGCGCCAGCAGCGTCGGGACAGACGACACCGGGGAGCTGTTTTTT. Full variable domain (remainder filled in from reference TRBV5-1 and TRBJ2-2): KAGVTQTPRYLIKTRGQQVTLSCSPISGHRSVSWYQQTPGQGLQFLFEYFSETQRNKGNFPGRFSGRQFSNSRSEMNVSTLELGDSALYLCASSVGTDDTGELFFGEGSRLTVL.

This chain uses TRBV15 with TRBJ1-4, with a possible D match to TRBD1 (5 bases). The CDR3 is 16 residues long. CDR1 LNHNV and CDR2 YYDKDF come from the germline V gene (reference sequence). V lost 8 bases, J lost 0 bases, and 16 bases lay in between. The CDR3 DNA is TGTGCCACCTCCAAGGGCAGGGCAGCAACTAATGAAAAACTGTTTTTT. As protein: CATSKGRAATNEKLFF.

On this clonotype itself: This may come from a read error, since a much larger clone is one base off. This is likely a read error, given that the CDR3 carries no conserved phenylalanine or tryptophan at its end. The rearrangement links TRBV12-3 or TRBV12-4 to TRBJ1-2; D perhaps matches TRBD1 (5 bases). The CDR3 has 13 amino acids. Trimming took off 10 bases at V and 4 bases at J, with 16 bases between the two ends. CDR3 DNA: TGTGCCACCGTCGGAGGACAAACCTATGGCTACACCTTA. This gives the protein CATVGGQTYGYTL.

On this clonotype: Possible read error: a much larger clone is one base away. No conserved phenylalanine or tryptophan ends this CDR3, so it is likely a read error. V is TRBV5-5 and J is TRBJ2-7; TRBD1 aligns across 7 bases. CDR1 and CDR2 from the germline V gene are SGHKS and YYEKEE (reference sequence). The CDR3 is 15 amino acids. Trimming took 0 bases from V and 3 from J; bases not matched to a gene: 6. Here the CDR3 reads CASSLEGQVFYEQYS. CDR3 bases: TGTGCCAGCAGCTTGGAAGGACAGGTCTTCTACGAGCAGTACTCC.

This clonotype was seen repeatedly, ten times or more. The chain carries TRBV4-1 and TRBJ1-2; no clear D. CDR3 size: 15 residues. V lost 1 base, J lost 0 bases, and 9 bases lay in between. Germline lookup yields CDR1 MGHRA and CDR2 YSYEKL. DNA of the CDR3: TGCGCCAGCAGCCAAGTACTCCTACCTAACTATGGCTACACCTTC. It codes for CASSQVLLPNYGYTF.

This clonotype was seen many times. A read error may produce the germline difference seen at one junction end. The genes are TRBV11-2 and TRBJ2-5, with 9 bases that match TRBD1. CDR1 is SGHAT, CDR2 FQNNGV, per germline. This CDR3 has 13 amino acids. CDR3: CASLSGDRELSGF. The CDR3 nucleotides read TGTGCCAGTTTAAGTGGGGACAGGGAGTTGTCAGGGTTC.

The genes are TRBV25-1 and TRBJ2-6; D is uncertain. V dropped 3 bases and J dropped 6 bases, with 3 bases sitting between them. The length of the CDR3 is 12 residues. Germline CDR1 MGHDK, CDR2 SYGVNS. CDR3 coding DNA: TGTGCCAGCAGTGAGACGGCCAACGTCCTGACTTTC. It is translated as CASSETANVLTF. Looking up the rest from reference TRBV25-1 and TRBJ2-6 gives the full variable domain: EADIYQTPRYLVIGTGKKITLECSQTMGHDKMYWYQQDPGMELHLIHYSYGVNSTEKGDLSSESTVSRIRTEHFPLTLESARPSHTSQYLCASSETANVLTFGAGSRLTVL.

This clonotype occurred many times. The rearrangement joins TRBV10-3 to TRBJ1-1; D not resolved. Germline V lookup: CDR1 ENHRY, CDR2 SYGVKD. CDR3 length: 12 residues. Trimming left V 4 bases short and J 0 bases short, with 3 bases between. CDR3 residues: CAISAMNTEAFF. In nucleotides, the CDR3 is TGTGCCATCAGTGCGATGAACACTGAAGCTTTCTTT.

This clonotype was detected many times. The V gene is TRBV20-1, the J gene TRBJ1-1; D is ambiguous. CDR3 length equals 11 residues. V lost 2 bases and J lost 8, with 9 bases in between. Germline CDR1 reads DFQATT; CDR2 reads SNEGSKA (reference sequence). The CDR3 sequence: CSARYMGEAFF. The CDR3 DNA is TGCAGTGCTAGATACATGGGGGAAGCTTTCTTT.

This clonotype occurred a few times. The chain couples TRBV5-4 to TRBJ1-2, with 10 bases identical to TRBD1. V lost 2 bases, J lost 8 bases, and 9 bases stayed unmatched. The germline V gene has CDR1 SGHNT and CDR2 YYREEE (reference sequence). The CDR3 has 15 residues. The CDR3 protein is CASSLRDRGLGGYTF. The DNA for the CDR3 is TGTGCCAGCAGCTTACGGGACAGGGGTCTTGGGGGCTACACCTTC. The full variable domain, in which reference TRBV5-4 and TRBJ1-2 provide the parts outside the CDR3, is ETGVTQSPTHLIKTRGQQVTLRCSSQSGHNTVSWYQQALGQGPQFIFQYYREEENGRGNFPPRFSGLQFPNYSSELNVNALELDDSALYLCASSLRDRGLGGYTFGSGTRLTVV.

This clonotype was observed many times. The gene calls are TRBV5-5 and TRBJ1-2; TRBD1 matches 11 bases. Germline V gene sequence: CDR1 SGHKS, CDR2 YYEKEE (reference sequence). The CDR3 is 13 amino acids. V lost 7 bases to trimming and J lost 8 bases; unmatched junction nucleotides: 7. The chain's CDR3 is CASDRTGGGGYTF. CDR3 DNA sequence: TGTGCCAGCGACCGGACAGGGGGCGGAGGCTACACCTTC. The whole variable domain, remainder taken from reference TRBV5-5 and TRBJ1-2, is DAGVTQSPTHLIKTRGQQVTLRCSPISGHKSVSWYQQVLGQGPQFIFQYYEKEERGRGNFPDRFSARQFPNYSSELNVNALLLGDSALYLCASDRTGGGGYTFGSGTRLTVV.

A few counts support this clonotype. This chain connects TRBV7-9 to TRBJ1-5; 8 nucleotides line up with TRBD1. Germline-derived CDR1 and CDR2 are SEHNR and FQNEAQ (reference sequence). The CDR3 totals 15 residues. V gave up 5 bases and J gave up 6 bases; unmatched junction bases: 9. CDR3 nucleotide sequence: TGTGCCAGCAGCGAGGGGCAGGGGGCTCTTCAGCCCCAGCATTTT. Translated: CASSEGQGALQPQHF. Full variable domain (outside the CDR3, taken from reference TRBV7-9 and TRBJ1-5): DTGVSQNPRHKITKRGQNVTFRCDPISEHNRLYWYRQTLGQGPEFLTYFQNEAQLEKSRLLSDRFSAERPKGSFSTLEIQRTEQGDSAMYLCASSEGQGALQPQHFGDGTRLSIL.

This clonotype showed up many times. The chain joins TRBV19 to TRBJ2-5, with D perhaps TRBD2 (6 bases). Germline CDR1 LNHDA, CDR2 SQIVND (reference sequence). CDR3 length: 13 residues. The V and J ends lost 4 bases and 4 bases respectively, with 10 bases between them. CDR3 DNA: TGTGCCAGTAGTACAGGGCGGGGAGAGACCCAGTACTTC. This encodes CASSTGRGETQYF.

This clonotype occurred many times. The V gene is TRBV2, the J gene TRBJ2-3; the D is unclear. The germline V and J ends were trimmed by 6 bases and 0 bases, with 16 bases remaining between them. The germline CDR1 and CDR2 sequences are SNHLY and FYNNEI. The CDR3 has 16 amino acids. In DNA form, the CDR3 reads TGTGCCAGCAGACTCCATGTGGGGTTCAGCACAGATACGCAGTATTTT. Its protein is CASRLHVGFSTDTQYF.

This clonotype has just a few counts. V and J are TRBV2 and TRBJ2-1; D may match TRBD1 or TRBD2 (5 bases each). This CDR3 comprises 14 residues. Germline V gene lookup returns CDR1 SNHLY and CDR2 FYNNEI. Trimming took 6 bases from V and 7 from J, leaving 16 bases between them. This CDR3 is CASRPLGESNEQFF. The CDR3 DNA follows: TGTGCCAGCAGACCCTTAGGGGAGTCGAATGAGCAGTTCTTC.